This T cell receptor (beta chain) was obtained from a study of post-analysis software for immune sequencing data. The library was made from cDNA and included unique molecular identifiers. TCRdb independently ran MiXCR on the PCR reads; one entry per CDR3 protein. The sample includes hundreds of thousands of distinct CDR3 sequences, roughly two fifths seen only once; the top ten take more than 1.5%. In germline, CDR1 is SEHNR, CDR2 FQNEAQ (reference sequence). The CDR3 extends over 13 amino acids. V lost 5 bases and J lost 5, with 12 bases in between. Study-wide results and caveats: Versus controls, multiple sclerosis patients showed significantly lower diversity (normalized Chao1). There were roughly five TRBV segments more frequent in patients than controls, and TRBV5-6, TRBV5-1 and TRBV20-1 were among them.

This clonotype was seen only a few times. Antigen specificity is unknown. The sample taken for sequencing was blood. The gene calls are TRBV7-9 and TRBJ1-2, with D hard to call. The TCR originated in a girl aged 10 to 17 with multiple sclerosis. CDR3 residues: CASSKDQAYGYTF. The CDR3 DNA reads TGTGCCAGCAGCAAAGACCAGGCGTATGGCTACACCTTC.